This T cell receptor (beta chain) is drawn from a study of blood T cell repertoires in COVID-19. V lost 3 bases, J lost 5 bases, and 1 base stayed unmatched. Germline V CDR1 and CDR2: SGHDT, YYEEEE. The CDR3 covers 12 residues. Sequencing was performed with immunoSEQ multiplex PCR; in TCRdb, only in-frame clones are kept and a portion is missing. The sample records over 75,000 clones, more than 65% being singletons. This sequence originates from a human donor in a cohort sampled during active COVID-19. Sequenced material: peripheral blood. This chain joins TRBV5-6 and TRBJ2-5, with TRBD1 matching 7 bases. CDR3 region: CASSYRGETQYF. CDR3 DNA: TGTGCCAGCAGCTACAGGGGTGAGACCCAGTACTTC.